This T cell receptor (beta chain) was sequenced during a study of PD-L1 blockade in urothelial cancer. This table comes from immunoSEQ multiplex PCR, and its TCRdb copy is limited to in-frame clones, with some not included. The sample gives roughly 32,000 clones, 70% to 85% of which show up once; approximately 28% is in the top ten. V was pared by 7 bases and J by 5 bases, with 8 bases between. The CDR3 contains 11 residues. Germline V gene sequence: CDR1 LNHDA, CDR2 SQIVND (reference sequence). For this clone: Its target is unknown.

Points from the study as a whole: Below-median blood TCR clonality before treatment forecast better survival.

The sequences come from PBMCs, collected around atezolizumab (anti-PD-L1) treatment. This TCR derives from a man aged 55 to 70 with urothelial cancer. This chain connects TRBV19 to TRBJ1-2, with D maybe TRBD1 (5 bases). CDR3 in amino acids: CASTPGYGYTF. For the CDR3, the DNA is TGTGCCAGTACCCCAGGGTATGGCTACACCTTC.